The 19 T cell receptor beta chains presented below share a single source sample, sequenced in a study of T cells in women clearing cervical HPV infection. Only in-frame clones appear in the TCRdb table, and some are missing; sequencing was by immunoSEQ multiplex PCR. This repertoire includes about 40,000 clones. Sequencing was performed on blood buffy coat. These receptors were collected from a woman aged 18 to 75 with a cervical HPV16 infection that either progressed to CIN3+ or cleared (not recorded which).

As to this clone: The read is 3 residues too short to cover the CDR3 end, so that end is filled in from the germline J gene. V usage is TRBV7-9 and J usage is TRBJ2-1; 7 nucleotides align to TRBD1. Germline lookup yields CDR1 SEHNR and CDR2 FQNEAQ (reference sequence). V lost 1 base, J lost 6 bases, and 6 bases stayed unmatched. There are 15 residues in the CDR3. CDR3 amino acids: CASSLEGAPGNEQFF. CDR3 DNA, as far as it was read: TGTGCCAGCAGCTTAGAGGGGGCCCCCGGCAATGAG.

Comment on this clone: The CDR3 end lies 3 residues beyond the end of the read and is filled in from the germline J gene. The J gene is TRBJ2-1, the V gene TRBV12-3 or TRBV12-4; 8 nucleotides align to TRBD2. The length of the CDR3 is 15 residues. Trimming cost V 6 bases and J 5 bases; bases outside gene matches: 9. The CDR3 DNA, read in part, is TGTGCCAGCAGCCGCCTAGCGGGTGAAGACAATGAG. Translating gives CASSRLAGEDNE. The whole CDR3 protein reads CASSRLAGEDNEQFF.

Points on this clone: The read terminates 3 residues ahead of where the CDR3 ends, so the germline J gene completes it. The chain uses TRBV5-1 and TRBJ2-2; TRBD1 is a possible D gene (6 bases). The CDR3 has 13 residues. The germline CDR1 and CDR2 sequences are SGHRS and YFSETQ. CDR3 region: CASRDRPNSPLFF. Incomplete CDR3 DNA: TGCGCCAGCAGGGACAGACCTAATTCACCG. The full variable domain, rest sourced from reference TRBV5-1 and TRBJ2-2, is KAGVTQTPRYLIKTRGQQVTLSCSPISGHRSVSWYQQTPGQGLQFLFEYFSETQRNKGNFPGRFSGRQFSNSRSEMNVSTLELGDSALYLCASRDRPNSPLFFGEGSRLTVL.

Turning to this clone: Sequencing ends 3 residues short of the CDR3 end; the germline J gene provides the rest. This chain uses TRBV5-5 with TRBJ2-1; 9 nucleotides line up with TRBD2. CDR1 and CDR2 from the germline V gene are SGHKS and YYEKEE (reference sequence). With V trimmed by 4 bases and J by 7 bases, 9 bases remained unmatched. This CDR3 comprises 15 residues. CDR3 bases read: TGTGCCAGCAGCCCGGGACTAGCCTTAAGTAATGAG. Translation: CASSPGLALSNE. The entire CDR3 is CASSPGLALSNEQFF.

On this clone: The read ends 3 residues before the CDR3 terminus; that terminus is restored from the germline J gene. V gene TRBV7-9 combines with J gene TRBJ2-1, with D unclear. Trimming shortened V by 6 bases and J by 0 bases, and 9 bases separated the two germline ends. Per germline, CDR1 SEHNR and CDR2 FQNEAQ (reference sequence). The CDR3 consists of 14 residues. This CDR3 is CASRPNSSYNEQFF. Partial CDR3 DNA: TGTGCCAGCAGGCCGAATAGCTCCTACAATGAG.

The CDR3 loop is CSVEKGSGSVPDTQYF. The CDR3 DNA, read in part, is TGCAGCGTTGAAAAAGGGAGCGGGAGTGTGCCAGATACG. This chain links TRBV29-1 with TRBJ2-3; 8 nucleotides align to TRBD2. The CDR3 is cut off 3 residues early in the read; its end comes from the germline J gene. V trimming: 2 bases; J trimming: 4 bases; junction bases outside the gene matches: 11. The CDR3 covers 16 residues. Germline-derived CDR1 and CDR2 are SQVTM and ANQGSEA.

About this clone itself: The read ends 3 residues shy of where the CDR3 ends; the end is completed using the germline J gene. This chain links TRBV7-3 with TRBJ1-2, with D perhaps matching TRBD1 (5 bases). Looked up from germline, CDR1 is SGHTA and CDR2 is FQGTGA. This CDR3 is 12 amino acids long. The sequenced part of the CDR3 DNA is TGTGCCAGCAGCATTCCGGGAGGGGAC. Encoded protein: CASSIPGGD. In full, the CDR3 reads CASSIPGGDYTF.

Comment on this clone: The read halts 3 residues ahead of the CDR3 end, with the missing end drawn from the germline J gene. The chain joins TRBV13 to TRBJ2-7, with TRBD1 as a possible D gene (6 bases). Germline lookup yields CDR1 PRHDT and CDR2 FYEKMQ (reference sequence). Trimming took 4 bases from V and 4 from J, leaving 14 bases between them. The CDR3 is 14 amino acids. The CDR3 sequence is CASSSGQTLYEQYF. CDR3 bases read: TGTGCCAGCAGCTCTGGACAGACTTTATACGAG.

With regard to this clone: The DNA ends 3 residues before the CDR3 does, and the rest of the CDR3 is filled in from the germline J gene. This chain uses TRBV9 with TRBJ2-7, with TRBD2 matching 7 bases. Germline V lookup: CDR1 SGDLS, CDR2 YYNGEE. The CDR3 is 17 amino acids. After removal of 4 bases from V and 3 bases from J, the junction contained 16 bases not matched to a gene. CDR3 sequence reads: CASSPTQPGEGLYEQYF. Partial CDR3 DNA: TGTGCCAGCAGCCCCACCCAGCCCGGGGAGGGCCTCTACGAG.

As to this clone: The CDR3 extends 3 residues past the end of the read, so its final part is completed from the germline J gene. The rearrangement links TRBV13 to TRBJ1-2, with 7 bases that match TRBD1. V was clipped by 5 bases and J by 4 bases; unmatched bases: 4. Germline assignment: CDR1 PRHDT and CDR2 FYEKMQ (reference sequence). The CDR3 covers 13 residues. The CDR3 bases that were read are TGTGCCAGCAGCCTCAGGGGGTTCTATGGC. Protein product: CASSLRGFYG. The whole CDR3 is CASSLRGFYGYTF.

Regarding this clone: Coverage ceases 3 residues before the CDR3 finishes, and the germline J gene fills in the end. The V and J genes are TRBV4-1 and TRBJ2-7; 11 bases map to TRBD2. The germline CDR1 and CDR2 sequences are MGHRA and YSYEKL. Trimming took 1 base from V and 3 from J; bases not matched to a gene: 8. This CDR3 is built from 17 residues. The CDR3 bases that were read are TGCGCCAGCAGCCAAGTTAGCGGGAGGGCCTTCAACTACGAG. It specifies CASSQVSGRAFNYE. The complete CDR3 reads CASSQVSGRAFNYEQYF.

Comment on this clone: The read terminates 3 residues before the CDR3 end, so the remaining end is supplied by the germline J gene. The gene calls are TRBV30 and TRBJ2-2; D gene ambiguous. Between the trimmed V and J ends, which lost 2 bases and 5 bases, there was a span of 9 bases. The V gene's germline CDR1 is GTSNPN and CDR2 SVGIG (reference sequence). This CDR3 has 13 amino acids. The CDR3 bases that were read are TGTGCCTGGAGTACACAAGGGACCGGGGAG. It translates to CAWSTQGTGE. The whole CDR3 is CAWSTQGTGELFF.

Of note for this clone: The read stops 3 residues short of the end of the CDR3; the missing end is completed from the germline J gene. The chain employs TRBV7-3 and TRBJ1-2, with 8 positions matching TRBD1. The CDR3 sequence is 13 residues long. Germline CDR1 is SGHTA and CDR2 is FQGTGA. The covered CDR3 bases are TGTGCCAGCAGCTTAGGGACAGGAAACGAC. It yields the protein CASSLGTGND. The complete CDR3 reads CASSLGTGNDYTF. Variable domain in full (rest from reference TRBV7-3 and TRBJ1-2): GAGVSQTPSNKVTEKGKYVELRCDPISGHTALYWYRQSLGQGPEFLIYFQGTGAADDSGLPNDRFFAVRPEGSVSTLKIQRTERGDSAVYLCASSLGTGNDYTFGSGTRLTVV.

As regards this clone: The read is 3 residues too short to cover the CDR3 end, so that end is filled in from the germline J gene. The chain joins TRBV10-1 to TRBJ2-7; D perhaps matches TRBD1 (6 bases). The CDR3 runs to 14 residues. Trimming took off 5 bases at V and 2 bases at J, with 13 bases between the two ends. CDR1 is WNHNN, CDR2 SYGVQD, per germline (reference sequence). Partial CDR3 DNA: TGCGCCAGCAGTACCGGGACAATTCCCTACGAG. It specifies CASSTGTIPYE. The full CDR3 is CASSTGTIPYEQYF.

On this clone: Read sequence stops 3 residues before the CDR3 end, and the germline J gene provides the missing end. The chain combines TRBV7-6 with TRBJ1-6, with 7 nucleotides matching TRBD1. This CDR3 spans 14 amino acids. Germline V gene data show CDR1 as SGHVS and CDR2 as FNYEAQ. V was clipped by 2 bases and J by 8 bases; unmatched bases: 3. The CDR3 DNA, read in part, is TGTGCCAGCAGCTTACAGGGGGAAGATTCACCC. Its protein product is CASSLQGEDSP. The complete CDR3 sequence is CASSLQGEDSPLHF.

Note on this clone: Read sequence stops 3 residues before the CDR3 end, and the germline J gene provides the missing end. The chain has TRBV13 and TRBJ1-2; 12 bases agree with TRBD1. Germline lookup yields CDR1 PRHDT and CDR2 FYEKMQ (reference sequence). The CDR3 totals 15 residues. The J segment lost 4 bases and the V segment lost 5 bases, leaving 5 bases of the junction unmatched. The sequenced CDR3 bases are TGTGCCAGCAGCCCGGGACAGGGGGCGTTCTATGGC. Its protein is CASSPGQGAFYG. In full, the CDR3 reads CASSPGQGAFYGYTF.

To note about this clone: Read coverage stops 3 residues before the CDR3 terminus; the germline J gene supplies the remainder. The chain carries TRBV5-5 and TRBJ2-3; 8 positions agree with TRBD1. CDR1 is SGHKS, CDR2 YYEKEE, per germline (reference sequence). V lost 4 bases to trimming and J lost 6 bases; unmatched junction nucleotides: 4. This CDR3 is 13 amino acids long. CDR3: CASSLNRGDTQYF. The DNA read from the CDR3 is TGTGCCAGCAGCCTGAACAGGGGGGATACG. The complete variable domain, with remaining parts taken from reference TRBV5-5 and TRBJ2-3, reads DAGVTQSPTHLIKTRGQQVTLRCSPISGHKSVSWYQQVLGQGPQFIFQYYEKEERGRGNFPDRFSARQFPNYSSELNVNALLLGDSALYLCASSLNRGDTQYFGPGTRLTVL.

With respect to this clone: The read terminates 3 residues before the CDR3 end, so the remaining end is supplied by the germline J gene. The chain carries TRBV7-2 and TRBJ2-3, with TRBD1 matching 7 bases. This CDR3 is built from 15 residues. Germline-derived CDR1 and CDR2 are SGHTA and FQGNSA. Trimming cost V 2 bases and J 2 bases; bases outside gene matches: 4. The part of the CDR3 DNA that was read is TGTGCCAGCAGCTTATTCGAGGGGGCCACAGATACG. Residues: CASSLFEGATDT. The full CDR3 is CASSLFEGATDTQYF.

In regard to this clone: The DNA ends 3 residues before the CDR3 does, and the rest of the CDR3 is filled in from the germline J gene. The V and J genes are TRBV20-1 and TRBJ2-7; D possibly corresponds to TRBD2 (5 bases). CDR3 length: 13 amino acids. The germline gives CDR1 DFQATT, CDR2 SNEGSKA (reference sequence). Trimming removed 3 bases from V and 3 bases from J, with 12 bases in between. Incomplete CDR3 DNA: TGCAGTGCTAGCGGGGTGGGGTTCTACGAG. Translation: CSASGVGFYE. The whole CDR3 reads CSASGVGFYEQYF.